Detailed here is one T cell receptor (beta chain). Its specificity is unknown. The CDR3 length is 14 residues. V dropped 3 bases and J dropped 4 bases, with 12 bases sitting between them. In germline, CDR1 is MNHNS, CDR2 SASEGT. These data belong to a study of graft-versus-host responses after intestinal transplantation. Looking at the study overall: Recipients got multivisceral, liver-intestinal, or isolated intestinal transplants. Anti-thymocyte globulin induction preceded roughly 3 years of tacrolimus and steroid maintenance in all recipients. Study-level findings and limits: Detection of GvH clones occurred in recipient marrow, and some had their first appearance in ileum or blood. Those patients showing graft-donor T cell macrochimerism displayed high graft-versus-host to host-versus-graft clonal ratios in allografts.

Sequencing was performed with immunoSEQ multiplex PCR; in TCRdb, only in-frame clones are kept and a portion is missing. The sample carries about 98,000 clones, roughly 87% recorded once. The chain employs TRBV6-1 and TRBJ1-2; a weak D match, TRBD1 (5 bases). The sequence derives from a human donor who received an intestinal transplant. Sequencing used unstimulated CD8+ T cells sorted from spleen or lymph node cells, obtained before intestinal transplant. CDR3 region: CASSEAGTLYGYTF. The CDR3 bases are TGTGCCAGCAGTGAGGCAGGGACTCTCTATGGCTACACCTTC.